Below are 8 T cell receptor beta chains sequenced from a single sample in a study of T cells in Graves' hyperthyroidism and ophthalmopathy. The investigators amplified TCR beta CDR3 regions from RNA transcripts. During a first-round RT-PCR of the TCR CDR3, the HTBI primer set was used. In TCRdb, the multiplex PCR reads were re-called with MiXCR into one record per CDR3 protein. The sample lists 550,000 to 600,000 distinct CDR3 sequences; under 60% were seen once. Sequenced material: peripheral blood or thyroid tissue (not recorded which). Source of these receptors: an adult woman with Graves' disease, either hyperthyroidism or ophthalmopathy (not recorded which).

V and J are TRBV20-1 and TRBJ2-7, with a possible D match to TRBD2 (5 bases). The CDR3 runs 14 residues. Trimming took off 4 bases at V and 3 bases at J, with 16 bases between the two ends. Germline V gene sequence: CDR1 DFQATT, CDR2 SNEGSKA (reference sequence). The DNA for the CDR3 is TGCAGTGCTAAGCCCCCTTCGGGGAACTACGAGCAGTACTTC. The encoded protein is CSAKPPSGNYEQYF.

This clonotype has ten or more counts. The chain couples TRBV11-2 to TRBJ1-3; D unresolved. The ends were cut back, 6 bases at V and 2 bases at J, with 8 bases in the middle. Germline CDR1 and CDR2: SGHAT and FQNNGV. This CDR3 contains 13 residues. The CDR3 DNA reads as TGTGCCAGCAGGAATGAAACTGGAAACACCATATATTTT. Protein sequence: CASRNETGNTIYF.

This clonotype has ten or more counts. V is TRBV30 and J is TRBJ2-7, with no clear D. This CDR3 comprises 14 residues. Germline V gene lookup returns CDR1 GTSNPN and CDR2 SVGIG (reference sequence). Deletions cut 1 base from V and 2 bases from J, with 12 bases between. CDR3: CAWSGPDGPYEQYF. The DNA of the CDR3 is TGTGCCTGGAGTGGACCCGACGGACCCTACGAGCAGTACTTC.

As regards this clonotype: A much larger clonotype is one base distant, so this may be a read error. The CDR3 coding sequence is TGTGCCAGCAGTGAGAGGACAGACACCTACGAGCAGTACTTC. Translated: CASSERTDTYEQYF. The chain links TRBV11-2 to TRBJ2-7; the D gene is possibly TRBD1 (6 bases). The germline V and J ends were trimmed by 6 bases and 2 bases, with 14 bases remaining between them. The germline CDR1 and CDR2 sequences are SGHAT and FQNNGV. The CDR3 loop spans 14 amino acids.

This clonotype showed up many times. The chain employs TRBV5-1 and TRBJ1-5; D is undetermined. CDR3 size: 15 residues. Trimming took off 4 bases at V and 1 base at J, with 12 bases between the two ends. The V gene's germline CDR1 is SGHRS and CDR2 YFSETQ. The CDR3 DNA reads as TGCGCCAGCAGCCCATCCCCAGGAAGCAATCAGCCCCAGCATTTT. Translated, it gives CASSPSPGSNQPQHF.

This clonotype was counted ten times or more. This chain links TRBV7-2 with TRBJ2-7; no clear D gene. The CDR3 totals 14 residues. Germline lookup yields CDR1 SGHTA and CDR2 FQGNSA. V lost 0 bases, J lost 5 bases, and 11 bases lay in between. The DNA for the CDR3 is TGTGCCAGCAGCTTAGCGTTCCTGCCGGACGAGCAGTACTTC. Amino acid sequence: CASSLAFLPDEQYF. The full variable domain, with the rest looked up from reference TRBV7-2 and TRBJ2-7, is GAGVSQSPSNKVTEKGKDVELRCDPISGHTALYWYRQSLGQGLEFLIYFQGNSAPDKSGLPSDRFSAERTGGSVSTLTIQRTQQEDSAVYLCASSLAFLPDEQYFGPGTRLTVT.

V gene TRBV4-1 combines with J gene TRBJ1-1; D is perhaps TRBD1 (6 bases). Trimming stripped 4 bases from V and 6 bases from J, with 33 bases between. Looked up from germline, CDR1 is MGHRA and CDR2 is YSYEKL. There are 20 residues in the CDR3. The DNA of the CDR3 is TGCGCCAGCAGCCGTCTTTATTTCTCCAATGTATACAGGGAGAGGGCTGAAGCTTTCTTT. This encodes CASSRLYFSNVYRERAEAFF.

In its sample, this clonotype was seen many times. The V call is TRBV4-1, the J call TRBJ1-5; D gene uncertain. The V and J ends lost 4 bases and 4 bases respectively, with 11 bases between them. The CDR3 is made up of 14 amino acids. Germline V gives CDR1 MGHRA, CDR2 YSYEKL. CDR3 sequence: CASSPPGMNQPQHF. In DNA form, the CDR3 reads TGCGCCAGCAGCCCCCCTGGAATGAATCAGCCCCAGCATTTT.